This T cell receptor (beta chain) stems from a study of cytomegalovirus exposure and HLA in healthy donors. Across the whole study: The 120 or so validation repertoires used the same platform as the roughly 670 first-cohort repertoires, a later analysis reported.

The data were produced by immunoSEQ multiplex PCR, yet TCRdb's version contains in-frame clones alone and is incomplete. The table shows 150,000 to 200,000 clones, with approximately 86% occurring only once. Trimming cost V 3 bases and J 5 bases; bases outside gene matches: 1. The CDR3 runs to 15 residues. Germline V gives CDR1 MGHRA, CDR2 YSYEKL. Points on this clone: No antigen is known for it.

Broader study findings: One later analysis, an examination of the 100 to 150 validation repertoires, found that first-cohort TCR clusters tended to co-occur in them.

Sequenced material: PBMCs. V and J are TRBV4-1 and TRBJ2-1; 13 bases are a match to TRBD2. The sequence was obtained from a young man in good health and CMV-seropositive. CDR3 DNA: TGCGCCAGCAGCCAGACTAGCGGGGGGCACAATGAGCAGTTCTTC. Its translation: CASSQTSGGHNEQFF.